These T cell receptor beta chains were read from a single sample in a study of T cell clones after liver transplantation. Produced via immunoSEQ multiplex PCR; TCRdb's table is partial and in-frame only. Of more than 65,000 clones detected, roughly nine tenths appear once; the ten largest clones hold 2.7%. Material: CD4+ T cells from blood, obtained before liver transplant. The receptors originated from a human donor who received a liver transplant. The CDR3 runs from the conserved cysteine through the conserved F or W. The D gene is left open where the match is weak. The size entry is marked missing in some rows and otherwise reads once, few, many or a size class.

D: NA; V: TRBV15; J: TRBJ1-2; size: NA; CDR3: CATSRTRGSSYGYTF; DNA: TGTGCCACCAGCAGAACTAGGGGGAGTAGCTATGGCTACACCTTC
D: TRBD2; V: TRBV7-6; J: TRBJ2-7; size: NA; CDR3: CASSFQMDPSGRTYEQYF; DNA: TGTGCCAGCAGCTTCCAAATGGATCCTAGCGGGAGGACCTACGAGCAGTACTTC
D: TRBD1; V: TRBV28; J: TRBJ1-1; size: NA; CDR3: CASSLGGQVNTEAFF; DNA: TGTGCCAGCAGTTTAGGGGGACAGGTTAACACTGAAGCTTTCTTT
D: NA; V: TRBV6-5; J: TRBJ1-1; size: NA; CDR3: CASSYRVGDTEAFF; DNA: TGTGCCAGCAGTTACAGGGTCGGCGACACTGAAGCTTTCTTT
D: TRBD1; V: TRBV6-1; J: TRBJ2-5; size: NA; CDR3: CASRRTGTETQYF; DNA: TGTGCCAGCAGGAGGACAGGGACAGAGACCCAGTACTTC
D: TRBD2; V: TRBV5-1; J: TRBJ2-5; size: NA; CDR3: CASSWGGLAGVSQETQYF; DNA: TGCGCCAGCAGCTGGGGGGGACTAGCGGGAGTAAGCCAAGAGACCCAGTACTTC
D: NA; V: TRBV29-1; J: TRBJ2-2; size: NA; CDR3: CSVRGSDTGELFF; DNA: TGCAGCGTTCGGGGATCGGACACCGGGGAGCTGTTTTTT
D: NA; V: TRBV6-1; J: TRBJ2-7; size: NA; CDR3: CASSEGVLGYEQYF; DNA: TGTGCCAGCAGTGAAGGAGTCCTGGGGTACGAGCAGTACTTC
D: NA; V: TRBV5-1; J: TRBJ2-7; size: once; CDR3: CASSRSSGDSEQYF; DNA: TGCGCCAGCAGCCGATCGTCGGGTGACAGCGAGCAGTACTTC
D: NA; V: TRBV21-1; J: TRBJ1-1; size: NA; CDR3: CASPARDTEAFF; DNA: TGTGCCAGCCCCGCCAGGGACACTGAAGCTTTCTTT
D: TRBD2; V: TRBV5-1; J: TRBJ2-5; size: once; CDR3: CASSSRAGVGETQYF; DNA: TGCGCCAGCAGCTCAAGAGCGGGAGTAGGGGAGACCCAGTACTTC
D: NA; V: TRBV2; J: TRBJ1-5; size: NA; CDR3: CASSVQGRDQPQHF; DNA: TGTGCCAGCAGTGTCCAGGGTAGGGATCAGCCCCAGCATTTT
D: NA; V: TRBV6-1; J: TRBJ2-7; size: NA; CDR3: CASTLGWGANYEQYF; DNA: TGTGCCAGTACCCTCGGTTGGGGGGCAAACTACGAGCAGTACTTC
D: NA; V: TRBV14; J: TRBJ2-1; size: NA; CDR3: CASSQAVGDINNEQFF; DNA: TGTGCCAGCAGCCAAGCGGTAGGAGACATCAACAATGAGCAGTTCTTC
D: TRBD2; V: TRBV11-3; J: TRBJ2-1; size: NA; CDR3: CASSLDSGRAGDEQFF; DNA: TGTGCCAGCAGCTTAGATAGCGGGAGGGCCGGGGATGAGCAGTTCTTC
D: NA; V: TRBV19; J: TRBJ1-5; size: NA; CDR3: CASKIGGSNQPQHF; DNA: TGTGCCAGTAAAATCGGAGGGAGCAATCAGCCCCAGCATTTT
D: NA; V: TRBV6-4; J: TRBJ2-1; size: NA; CDR3: CASSPRRGSRDNEQFF; DNA: TGTGCCAGCAGCCCCCGAAGGGGGAGCCGGGACAATGAGCAGTTCTTC
D: NA; V: TRBV2; J: TRBJ2-7; size: NA; CDR3: CASLRTGGEQYF; DNA: TGTGCCAGCCTCAGGACCGGTGGCGAGCAGTACTTC
D: TRBD1; V: TRBV19; J: TRBJ1-5; size: NA; CDR3: CASNRRQGQGRNQPQHF; DNA: TGTGCCAGTAACCGCCGACAAGGACAGGGTAGGAATCAGCCCCAGCATTTT
D: TRBD2; V: TRBV7-2; J: TRBJ2-1; size: NA; CDR3: CASSLYSGTYNEQFF; DNA: TGTGCCAGCAGCCTCTATAGCGGGACTTACAATGAGCAGTTCTTC
D: NA; V: TRBV11-2; J: TRBJ2-3; size: few; CDR3: CASSFRTQYF; DNA: TGTGCCAGCAGCTTTCGTACGCAGTATTTT
D: NA; V: TRBV19; J: TRBJ2-2; size: NA; CDR3: CASSIMVNTGELFF; DNA: TGTGCCAGTAGTATAATGGTGAACACCGGGGAGCTGTTTTTT
D: NA; V: TRBV2; J: TRBJ2-7; size: NA; CDR3: CARVHTTHLQRLVGYEQYF; DNA: TGTGCCAGGGTCCACACTACCCACCTACAGAGACTAGTAGGCTACGAGCAGTACTTC
D: TRBD1; V: TRBV6-5; J: TRBJ2-7; size: NA; CDR3: CASSYSYRGTFEQYF; DNA: TGTGCCAGCAGTTACTCGTACAGGGGAACATTCGAGCAGTACTTC
D: TRBD2; V: TRBV7-9; J: TRBJ2-3; size: NA; CDR3: CASSSGTRGLGDTQYF; DNA: TGTGCCAGCAGCTCCGGGACTAGGGGACTGGGAGATACGCAGTATTTT
D: TRBD1; V: TRBV5-1; J: TRBJ2-3; size: NA; CDR3: CASSLVQGEDTQYF; DNA: TGCGCCAGCAGCTTGGTTCAGGGGGAAGATACGCAGTATTTT
D: NA; V: TRBV30; J: TRBJ2-7; size: NA; CDR3: CAWSVQGKGEQYF; DNA: TGTGCCTGGAGTGTACAAGGGAAAGGAGAGCAGTACTTC
D: TRBD1; V: TRBV5-1; J: TRBJ2-7; size: once; CDR3: CASSLGQGTAEQYF; DNA: TGCGCCAGCAGCTTGGGACAGGGGACGGCCGAGCAGTACTTC
D: TRBD1; V: TRBV11-2; J: TRBJ2-5; size: NA; CDR3: CASSTTRTGKETQYF; DNA: TGTGCCAGCAGCACAACGCGGACAGGGAAAGAGACCCAGTACTTC
D: NA; V: TRBV6-6; J: TRBJ2-7; size: NA; CDR3: CASSPDPRSSYEQYF; DNA: TGTGCCAGCAGCCCCGACCCCAGGAGCTCCTACGAGCAGTACTTC
D: TRBD1; V: TRBV19; J: TRBJ1-1; size: NA; CDR3: CASSYDRGLVNTEAFF; DNA: TGTGCCAGTAGTTACGACAGGGGGCTGGTGAACACTGAAGCTTTCTTT
D: NA; V: TRBV5-5; J: TRBJ2-2; size: NA; CDR3: CASSLVAGTGELFF; DNA: TGTGCCAGCAGCTTGGTAGCTGGAACCGGGGAGCTGTTTTTT
D: TRBD2; V: TRBV28; J: TRBJ2-7; size: NA; CDR3: CASIDGLAAREQYF; DNA: TGTGCCAGCATCGACGGACTAGCAGCTCGGGAGCAGTACTTC